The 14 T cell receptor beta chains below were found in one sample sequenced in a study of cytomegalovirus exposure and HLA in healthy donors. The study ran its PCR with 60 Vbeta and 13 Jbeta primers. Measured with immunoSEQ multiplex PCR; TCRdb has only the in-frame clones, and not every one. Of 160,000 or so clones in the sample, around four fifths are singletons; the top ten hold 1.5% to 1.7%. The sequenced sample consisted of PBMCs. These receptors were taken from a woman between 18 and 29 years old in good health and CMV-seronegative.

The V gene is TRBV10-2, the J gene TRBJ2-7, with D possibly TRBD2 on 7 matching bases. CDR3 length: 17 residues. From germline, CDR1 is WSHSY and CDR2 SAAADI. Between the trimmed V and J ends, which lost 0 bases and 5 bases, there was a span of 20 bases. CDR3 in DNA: TGCGCCAGCAGTGAGTCGACTCGCCGGCGGGGGCCCAACGAGCAGTACTTC. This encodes CASSESTRRRGPNEQYF.

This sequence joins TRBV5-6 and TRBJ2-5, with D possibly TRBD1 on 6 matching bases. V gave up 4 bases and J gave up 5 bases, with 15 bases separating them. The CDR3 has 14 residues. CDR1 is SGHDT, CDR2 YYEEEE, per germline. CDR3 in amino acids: CASSTGQPGETQYF. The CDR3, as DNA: TGTGCCAGCAGCACCGGACAGCCTGGGGAGACCCAGTACTTC.

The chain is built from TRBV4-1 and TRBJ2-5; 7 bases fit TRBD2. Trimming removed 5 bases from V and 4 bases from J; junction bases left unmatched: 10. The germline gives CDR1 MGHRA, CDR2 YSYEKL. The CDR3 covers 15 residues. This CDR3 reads CASSSNGGGLETQYF. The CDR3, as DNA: TGCGCCAGCAGCTCCAACGGGGGAGGGCTAGAGACCCAGTACTTC.

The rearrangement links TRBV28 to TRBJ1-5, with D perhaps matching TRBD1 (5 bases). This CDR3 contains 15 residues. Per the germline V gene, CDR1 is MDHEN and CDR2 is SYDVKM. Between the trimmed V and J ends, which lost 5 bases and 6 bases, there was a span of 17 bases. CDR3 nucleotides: TGTGCCAGCAGTGGCAGCGGGGGGTACTTTCAGCCCCAGCATTTT. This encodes CASSGSGGYFQPQHF.

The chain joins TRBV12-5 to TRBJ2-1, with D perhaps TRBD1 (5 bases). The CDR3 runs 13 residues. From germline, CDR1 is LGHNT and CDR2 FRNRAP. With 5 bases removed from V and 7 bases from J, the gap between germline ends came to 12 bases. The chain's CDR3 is CASGIVQGNEQFF. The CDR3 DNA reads TGTGCTAGTGGTATCGTTCAGGGAAATGAGCAGTTCTTC. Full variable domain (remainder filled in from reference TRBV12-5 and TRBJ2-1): DARVTQTPRHKVTEMGQEVTMRCQPILGHNTVFWYRQTMMQGLELLAYFRNRAPLDDSGMPKDRFSAEMPDATLATLKIQPSEPRDSAVYFCASGIVQGNEQFFGPGTRLTVL.

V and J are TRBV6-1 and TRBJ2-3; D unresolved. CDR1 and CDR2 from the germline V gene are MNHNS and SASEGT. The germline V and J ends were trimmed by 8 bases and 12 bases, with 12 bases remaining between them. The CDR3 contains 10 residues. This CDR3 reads CASSSGCQYF. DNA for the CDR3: TGTGCCAGCTCATCCGGTTGTCAGTATTTT.

CDR3 sequence: CASSLDEGGGLMNTEAFF. CDR3 nucleotides: TGTGCCAGCAGCTTAGACGAGGGTGGGGGGTTAATGAACACTGAAGCTTTCTTT. The genes are TRBV13 and TRBJ1-1; possibly TRBD1 for D (5 bases). There are 18 residues in the CDR3. V lost 1 base and J lost 0, with 18 bases in between. CDR1 PRHDT and CDR2 FYEKMQ come from the germline V gene (reference sequence).

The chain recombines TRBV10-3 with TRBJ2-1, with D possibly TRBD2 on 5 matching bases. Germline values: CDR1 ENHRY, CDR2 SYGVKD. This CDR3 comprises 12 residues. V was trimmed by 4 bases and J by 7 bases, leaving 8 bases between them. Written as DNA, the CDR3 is TGTGCCATCAGTGGAGGGCGGAATGAGCAGTTCTTC. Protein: CAISGGRNEQFF.

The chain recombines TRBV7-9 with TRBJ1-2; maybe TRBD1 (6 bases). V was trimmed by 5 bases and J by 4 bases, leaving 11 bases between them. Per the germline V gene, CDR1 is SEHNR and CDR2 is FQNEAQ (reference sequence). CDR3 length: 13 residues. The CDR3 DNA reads TGTGCCAGCAGCCTCGACAGGAGCTATGGCTACACCTTC. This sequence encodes CASSLDRSYGYTF.

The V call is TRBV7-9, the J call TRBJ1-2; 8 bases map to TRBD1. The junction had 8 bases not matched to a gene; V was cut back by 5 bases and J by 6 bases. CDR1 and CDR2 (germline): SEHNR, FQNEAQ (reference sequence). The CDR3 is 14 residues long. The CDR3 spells CASSTSLQGDGYTF. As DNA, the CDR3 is TGTGCCAGCAGCACGTCGCTACAGGGGGATGGCTACACCTTC.

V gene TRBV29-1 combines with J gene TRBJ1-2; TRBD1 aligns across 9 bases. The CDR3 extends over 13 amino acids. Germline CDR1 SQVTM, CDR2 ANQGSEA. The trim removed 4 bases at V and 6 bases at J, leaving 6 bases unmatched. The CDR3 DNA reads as TGCAGCGTTGTTGCGGGACAGGGTAATGGCTACACCTTC. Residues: CSVVAGQGNGYTF.

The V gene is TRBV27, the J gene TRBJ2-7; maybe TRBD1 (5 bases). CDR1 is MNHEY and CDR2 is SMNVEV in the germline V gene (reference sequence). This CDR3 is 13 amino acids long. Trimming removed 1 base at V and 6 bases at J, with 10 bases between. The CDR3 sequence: CASSLFRQGEQYF. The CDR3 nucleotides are TGTGCCAGCAGTTTATTCCGGCAGGGCGAGCAGTACTTC.

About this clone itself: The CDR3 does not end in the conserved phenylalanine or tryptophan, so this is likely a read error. DNA for the CDR3: TGTGCCAGCAGCTTAGGCGGGACAGGGGGCACCTATGGCTACACCCTC. It encodes CASSLGGTGGTYGYTL. This chain uses TRBV7-6 with TRBJ1-2; 12 positions match TRBD1. Germline lookup yields CDR1 SGHVS and CDR2 FNYEAQ. The CDR3 runs to 16 residues. V shed 1 base, J shed 4 bases, and the junction held 4 bases outside the gene matches.

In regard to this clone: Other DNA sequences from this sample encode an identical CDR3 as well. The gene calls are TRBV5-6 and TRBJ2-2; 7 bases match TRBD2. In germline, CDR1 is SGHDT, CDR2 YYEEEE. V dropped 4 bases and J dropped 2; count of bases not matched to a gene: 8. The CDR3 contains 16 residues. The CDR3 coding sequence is TGTGCCAGCAGCCGTCTCGGGGGGACCAACACCGGGGAGCTGTTTTTT. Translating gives CASSRLGGTNTGELFF.